A selection of T cell receptor beta chains follows, all from one sample in a study of CD8 T cells in Susac syndrome. TCRdb used MiXCR to reprocess the immunoSEQ multiplex PCR reads, holding one entry per CDR3 protein. The table includes 150,000 to 200,000 distinct CDR3 sequences, approximately 92% detected once. The sample was CD4+ T cells from PBMCs. The source of these receptors is a human donor in good health. The CDR3 runs from the conserved cysteine through the conserved F or W. D genes are given only for firm matches. Expanded clones get a size class; other rows say once, few or many, or leave the size out.

size,J,V,D,CDR3,DNA
NA,TRBJ2-2,TRBV5-1,NA,CASSLLGGRNTGELFF,TGCGCCAGCAGCTTGCTGGGCGGTCGGAACACCGGGGAGCTGTTTTTT
once,TRBJ1-2,TRBV7-3,NA,CASSQTANYGYTF,TGTGCCAGCAGCCAGACAGCGAACTATGGCTACACCTTC
NA,TRBJ1-1,TRBV6-2/TRBV6-3,NA,CASSSEEWTEAFF,TGTGCCAGCAGCTCCGAAGAGTGGACTGAAGCTTTCTTT
NA,TRBJ1-5,TRBV6-1,NA,CASSDRPGHEHF,TGTGCCAGCAGTGATAGACCGGGACATGAGCATTTT
NA,TRBJ2-7,TRBV6-1,NA,CASSEARVPSYEQYF,TGTGCCAGCAGTGAAGCTCGGGTCCCTTCCTACGAGCAGTACTTC
NA,TRBJ2-4,TRBV21-1,NA,CASSPSGPGEKNIQYF,TGTGCCAGCAGCCCAAGTGGGCCAGGGGAAAAAAACATTCAGTACTTC
NA,TRBJ2-7,TRBV11-1,NA,CASSVRGHEQYF,TGTGCCAGCAGCGTCCGCGGCCACGAGCAGTACTTC
NA,TRBJ1-5,TRBV7-9,NA,CASSFREDQPQHF,TGTGCCAGCAGCTTTAGGGAGGATCAGCCCCAGCATTTT
NA,TRBJ1-1,TRBV24-1,NA,CATSDPSTGAGAFF,TGTGCCACCAGTGACCCATCCACGGGGGCAGGAGCTTTCTTT
NA,TRBJ1-1,TRBV3-1,TRBD1,CASSQPGQGPNLEAFF,TGTGCCAGCAGCCAGCCGGGACAGGGTCCTAACCTTGAAGCTTTCTTT
NA,TRBJ1-5,TRBV6-5,NA,CASSYGGGGNQPQHF,TGTGCCAGCAGTTACGGAGGGGGAGGCAATCAGCCCCAGCATTTT
once,TRBJ1-1,TRBV9,NA,CASSVSQARTEAFF,TGTGCCAGCAGCGTGTCGCAGGCACGGACTGAAGCTTTCTTT
NA,TRBJ1-2,TRBV7-9,TRBD1,CASSWTGANYGYTF,TGTGCCAGCAGCTGGACAGGAGCTAACTATGGCTACACCTTC
NA,TRBJ2-3,TRBV21-1,NA,CASRLSGAVDTQYF,TGTGCCAGCAGACTTAGCGGGGCGGTAGATACGCAGTATTTT
NA,TRBJ2-7,TRBV11-2,NA,CASSLGYFGGDTYEQYF,TGTGCCAGCAGCTTGGGATATTTTGGAGGGGACACCTACGAGCAGTACTTC
NA,TRBJ1-3,TRBV23-1,TRBD1,CASSQSDRFSGNTIYF,TGCGCCAGCAGTCAATCGGACAGGTTCTCTGGAAACACCATATATTTT
NA,TRBJ1-5,TRBV7-9,TRBD1,CASSTQGAAQPQHF,TGTGCCAGCAGCACTCAGGGGGCGGCTCAGCCCCAGCATTTT
NA,TRBJ1-2,TRBV25-1,NA,CASSEFSRDGYTF,TGTGCCAGCAGTGAATTTTCCAGGGATGGCTACACCTTC
NA,TRBJ2-5,TRBV5-1,NA,CASSLAATAGETQYF,TGCGCCAGCAGCTTGGCCGCCACCGCGGGAGAGACCCAGTACTTC
NA,TRBJ2-7,TRBV12-3/TRBV12-4,TRBD1,CASSSRLTGGAEQYF,TGTGCCAGCAGTTCTCGATTGACAGGGGGCGCCGAGCAGTACTTC
once,TRBJ1-6,TRBV3-1,NA,CASSPGTVANSPLHF,TGTGCCAGCAGCCCCGGGACGGTGGCTAATTCACCCCTCCACTTT
NA,TRBJ2-7,TRBV21-1,NA,CASSKVEDRGSAQYF,TGTGCCAGCAGCAAAGTTGAGGACAGGGGGTCGGCGCAGTACTTC
NA,TRBJ2-1,TRBV30,TRBD1,CAWSGTGGYNEQFF,TGTGCCTGGAGCGGGACAGGGGGCTACAATGAGCAGTTCTTC
NA,TRBJ1-1,TRBV5-1,TRBD1,CASSLVGQGTEAFF,TGCGCCAGCAGCTTGGTGGGACAGGGGACTGAAGCTTTCTTT
few,TRBJ1-1,TRBV7-3,NA,CASSSSGTEAFF,TGTGCCAGCAGCTCGTCAGGGACTGAAGCTTTCTTT
NA,TRBJ2-2,TRBV20-1,NA,CSARADGNTGELFF,TGCAGTGCTAGGGCTGACGGGAACACCGGGGAGCTGTTTTTT
NA,TRBJ1-2,TRBV24-1,NA,CATSDHGTTGGGYTF,TGTGCCACCAGTGATCACGGGACAACAGGCGGTGGCTACACCTTC
NA,TRBJ1-2,TRBV12-3/TRBV12-4,NA,CASSFRGFYYGYTF,TGTGCCAGCAGTTTTCGCGGTTTTTACTATGGCTACACCTTC
NA,TRBJ2-7,TRBV11-2,NA,CASSADSSSYEQYF,TGTGCCAGCAGCGCAGACAGTTCATCCTACGAGCAGTACTTC
NA,TRBJ2-1,TRBV6-5,NA,CASSYSSPAGATRNEQFF,TGTGCCAGCAGTTACTCGAGTCCCGCGGGGGCCACTCGGAATGAGCAGTTCTTC
NA,TRBJ2-3,TRBV20-1,TRBD2,CSASGTNTDTQYF,TGCAGTGCTTCCGGGACTAACACAGATACGCAGTATTTT
NA,TRBJ1-5,TRBV19,NA,CASSPKQGGQPQHF,TGTGCCAGTAGCCCCAAACAGGGCGGTCAGCCCCAGCATTTT
NA,TRBJ1-2,TRBV19,NA,CASSVTGFIGYTF,TGTGCCAGTAGTGTCACAGGGTTCATAGGCTACACCTTC
few,TRBJ2-6,TRBV28,NA,CASSFGGAGANVLTF,TGTGCCAGCAGTTTTGGAGGAGCTGGGGCCAACGTCCTGACTTTC
NA,TRBJ1-1,TRBV29-1,NA,CSVVARGGHTEAFF,TGCAGCGTTGTAGCTCGGGGGGGGCATACTGAAGCTTTCTTT
NA,TRBJ2-1,TRBV12-3/TRBV12-4,TRBD2,CASSPFSGGSSYNEQFF,TGTGCCAGCAGCCCATTCAGCGGGGGTAGCTCCTACAATGAGCAGTTCTTC
NA,TRBJ2-3,TRBV7-9,NA,CVGASDTQYF,TGCGTCGGGGCCTCAGATACGCAGTATTTT
NA,TRBJ1-3,TRBV29-1,NA,CSVDSPSSGNTIYF,TGCAGCGTTGACTCCCCCTCCTCTGGAAACACCATATATTTT
NA,TRBJ2-4,TRBV19,NA,CASSIENIQYF,TGTGCCAGTAGTATAGAGAACATTCAGTACTTC
NA,TRBJ2-5,TRBV18,NA,CASSPGLNQETQYF,TGTGCCAGCTCACCGGGACTCAACCAAGAGACCCAGTACTTC
NA,TRBJ1-5,TRBV5-6,NA,CASSLRGWGSGSNQPQHF,TGTGCCAGCAGCTTGAGGGGTTGGGGAAGCGGGAGCAATCAGCCCCAGCATTTT
NA,TRBJ2-2,TRBV7-8,TRBD1,CASRIQGVLVTGELFF,TGTGCCAGCAGGATCCAGGGGGTATTGGTCACCGGGGAGCTGTTTTTT
NA,TRBJ2-3,TRBV19,NA,CASSIGPGLGDTQYF,TGTGCCAGTAGTATAGGTCCGGGACTTGGGGATACGCAGTATTTT
NA,TRBJ1-4,TRBV9,NA,CASSVDTFNEKLFF,TGTGCCAGCAGCGTGGACACCTTTAATGAAAAACTGTTTTTT
NA,TRBJ1-1,TRBV5-1,TRBD1,CASSAQGADTEAFF,TGCGCCAGCAGCGCACAGGGGGCGGATACTGAAGCTTTCTTT